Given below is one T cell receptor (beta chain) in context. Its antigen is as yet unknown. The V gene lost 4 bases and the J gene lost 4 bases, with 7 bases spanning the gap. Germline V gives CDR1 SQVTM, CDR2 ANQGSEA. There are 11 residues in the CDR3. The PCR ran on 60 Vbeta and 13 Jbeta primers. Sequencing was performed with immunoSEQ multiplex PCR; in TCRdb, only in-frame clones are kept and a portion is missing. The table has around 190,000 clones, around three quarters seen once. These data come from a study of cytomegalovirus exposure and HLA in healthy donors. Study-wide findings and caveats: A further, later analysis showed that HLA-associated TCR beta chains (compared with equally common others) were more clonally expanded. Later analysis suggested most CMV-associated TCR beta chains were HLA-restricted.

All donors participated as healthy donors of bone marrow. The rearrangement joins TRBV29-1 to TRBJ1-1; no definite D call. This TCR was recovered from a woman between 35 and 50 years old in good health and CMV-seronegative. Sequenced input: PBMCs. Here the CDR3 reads CSVAPSTEAFF. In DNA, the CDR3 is TGCAGCGTTGCCCCTAGCACTGAAGCTTTCTTT.